Below are 10 T cell receptor beta chains sequenced from a single sample in a study of regulatory T cells in long-lasting Graves disease. Time point described: persistent/refractory GD, antithyroid drugs over 5 years with positive TRAb. Construction of the TCR library relied on RNA isolated from PBMCs. Arm-PCR of CDR3 regions and iRepertoire HTBI primers were used to build TCR beta libraries. TCRdb analysed the multiplex PCR reads with MiXCR anew, one entry per CDR3 protein. This repertoire shows about 290,000 distinct CDR3 sequences, roughly 21% found once; its top ten account for more than 50%. The sample here was peripheral blood mononuclear cells (PBMCs), taken when the disease was refractory, from a patient treated with antithyroid drugs. These receptors originate from a female donor with Graves disease.

The gene calls are TRBV20-1 and TRBJ2-7, with TRBD1 as a possible D gene (6 bases). Germline-derived CDR1 and CDR2 are DFQATT and SNEGSKA (reference sequence). V lost 3 bases, J lost 2 bases, and 17 bases lay in between. The CDR3 has 15 amino acids. CDR3 residues: CSASDTGTPTYEQYF. The CDR3 DNA follows: TGCAGTGCTAGTGATACCGGGACACCTACCTACGAGCAGTACTTC.

Ten or more counts support this clonotype. This chain joins TRBV2 and TRBJ2-7, with TRBD1 identical over 7 bases. The germline V gene has CDR1 SNHLY and CDR2 FYNNEI. The CDR3 contains 17 residues. V was pared by 6 bases and J by 3 bases, with 17 bases of the junction left unmatched. The CDR3 region is CASRGYRTGRNYYEQYF. The CDR3, as DNA: TGTGCCAGCAGGGGTTACAGGACAGGACGCAACTACTACGAGCAGTACTTC.

The V gene is TRBV27, the J gene TRBJ1-5; possibly TRBD1 for D (5 bases). The germline CDR1 and CDR2 sequences are MNHEY and SMNVEV (reference sequence). The V gene lost 3 bases and the J gene lost 6 bases, with 12 bases spanning the gap. The CDR3 loop spans 14 amino acids. The CDR3 loop is CASSLAGAGQPQHF. The CDR3 DNA follows: TGTGCCAGCAGTTTGGCCGGGGCTGGTCAGCCCCAGCATTTT.

Only a few counts were recorded for this clonotype. The V call is TRBV20-1, the J call TRBJ2-7; D may be TRBD2 (5 bases). Germline V gene sequence: CDR1 DFQATT, CDR2 SNEGSKA (reference sequence). Between the trimmed V and J ends, which lost 0 bases and 1 base, there was a span of 16 bases. The CDR3 has 16 amino acids. The CDR3 loop is CSAREVYTSFSYEQYF. CDR3 DNA: TGCAGTGCTAGAGAAGTGTACACTAGTTTTTCCTACGAGCAGTACTTC.

This clonotype has only a few counts. The chain links TRBV28 to TRBJ2-7; 7 nucleotides agree with TRBD1. The CDR3 totals 11 residues. The trim removed 4 bases at V and 6 bases at J, leaving 0 bases unmatched. CDR1 is MDHEN, CDR2 SYDVKM, per germline. CDR3 DNA: TGTGCCAGCAGTTGGACAGGCGAGCAGTACTTC. It is translated as CASSWTGEQYF.

The V gene is TRBV28, the J gene TRBJ2-1; 9 bases are shared with TRBD1. With V trimmed by 1 base and J by 5 bases, 3 bases remained unmatched. The CDR3 runs to 15 residues. Germline CDR1 reads MDHEN; CDR2 reads SYDVKM. This CDR3 is CASSLSGTGNNEQFF. CDR3 in DNA: TGTGCCAGCAGTTTATCCGGGACAGGGAACAATGAGCAGTTCTTC.

Many counts were recorded for this clonotype. This rearrangement joins TRBV6-1 to TRBJ1-1; D is possibly TRBD1 (5 bases). Trimming took 6 bases from V and 1 from J, leaving 9 bases between them. CDR1 and CDR2 from the germline V gene are MNHNS and SASEGT. The CDR3 loop spans 13 amino acids. The CDR3 spells CASSGTANTEAFF. CDR3 nucleotides: TGTGCCAGCAGCGGGACGGCGAACACTGAAGCTTTCTTT.

This clonotype has ten or more counts. In DNA, the CDR3 is TGCGCCAGCAGCCAAGAGTGGGACAGGGGTATCGACGAGCAGTACTTC. Encoded protein: CASSQEWDRGIDEQYF. J is TRBJ2-7 and V is TRBV4-3, with 10 positions matching TRBD1. J gave up 5 bases and V 0 bases, and 7 bases lay outside the gene matches. This CDR3 is built from 16 residues. Germline values: CDR1 LGHNA, CDR2 YSLEER.

This clonotype was seen only a few times. This sequence joins TRBV27 and TRBJ1-6, with TRBD1 as a possible D gene (6 bases). Per the germline V gene, CDR1 is MNHEY and CDR2 is SMNVEV (reference sequence). V was trimmed by 8 bases and J by 7 bases, leaving 9 bases between them. CDR3 length: 12 amino acids. This CDR3 reads CASSTGNSPLHF. The CDR3, as DNA: TGTGCCAGCTCCACAGGGAATTCACCCCTCCACTTT.

This clonotype was seen many times. J is TRBJ2-7 and V is TRBV12-3 or TRBV12-4; D gene uncertain. Trimming took off 4 bases at V and 0 bases at J, with 10 bases between the two ends. The CDR3 is 14 amino acids. The CDR3 DNA sequence: TGTGCCAGCAGTTCCCGACTGTCCTCCTACGAGCAGTACTTC. This codes for CASSSRLSSYEQYF.